A single sample gave rise to the 16 T cell receptor beta chains below, sequenced in a study of CD8+CD57+ T cells in acquired aplastic anemia. The TCR beta profiling, which covered VDJ combination and CDR3 sequence, was carried out using genomic DNA as the template. TCRdb reprocessed the reads with MiXCR, giving one entry per CDR3 protein. The sample lists around 79,000 distinct CDR3 sequences, about 70% occurring once. Sequenced patients had shown CD8+CD57+ cell expansion by flow cytometry. The sequenced sample consisted of sorted CD4+, CD8+, or CD8+CD57+ T cells (not recorded which) from PBMCs. These TCRs come from a human donor with aplastic anemia.

The chain combines TRBV5-1 with TRBJ2-5, with 7 nucleotides matching TRBD1. The CDR3 sequence is 14 residues long. Germline assignment: CDR1 SGHRS and CDR2 YFSETQ. V lost 7 bases, J lost 1 base, and 7 bases stayed unmatched. CDR3 DNA sequence: TGCGCCAGCTCGGACAGGAACCCCCAAGAGACCCAGTACTTC. This sequence encodes CASSDRNPQETQYF.

This clonotype appeared a single time. The CDR3 reads CASSWGRTLTEQYF. The CDR3 region has the DNA TGTGCCAGCAGCTGGGGACGGACTTTAACCGAGCAGTACTTC. The V gene is TRBV7-8, the J gene TRBJ2-7; the D call may be TRBD1 or TRBD2 (5 bases each). Germline V gene data show CDR1 as SGHVS and CDR2 as FQNEAQ. The CDR3 is 14 residues long. The ends were cut back, 4 bases at V and 6 bases at J, with 16 bases in the middle.

This chain links TRBV7-2 with TRBJ2-3; D is possibly TRBD1 or TRBD2 (5 bases each). This CDR3 is 14 amino acids long. The germline gives CDR1 SGHTA, CDR2 FQGNSA. V lost 3 bases to trimming and J lost 1 base, with 8 bases between them. The CDR3 DNA follows: TGTGCCAGCAGCTTTGGGGGACGCACAGATACGCAGTATTTT. It codes for CASSFGGRTDTQYF.

V gene TRBV20-1 combines with J gene TRBJ2-1, with 7 bases matching TRBD1. Germline V gives CDR1 DFQATT, CDR2 SNEGSKA (reference sequence). This CDR3 is built from 13 residues. The junction had 14 bases not matched to a gene; V was cut back by 3 bases and J by 15 bases. CDR3: CSARGDSAKARFF. As DNA, the CDR3 is TGCAGTGCTAGGGGGGACAGCGCCAAAGCCCGGTTCTTC.

V and J are TRBV24-1 and TRBJ2-3; 9 bases match TRBD1. The CDR3 has 16 amino acids. Germline V lookup: CDR1 KGHDR, CDR2 SFDVKD. J was trimmed by 4 bases and V by 5 bases; bases with no gene match: 9. CDR3 nucleotide sequence: TGTGCCACCAGTGGGCATGGGACAGGGTGGGCAGATACGCAGTATTTT. Translation gives CATSGHGTGWADTQYF.

Worth noting for this clonotype: One junction end disagrees with the germline gene, perhaps due to a read error. The chain combines TRBV24-1 with TRBJ1-3; tentatively, D is TRBD1 (5 bases). The CDR3 has 15 amino acids. The germline gives CDR1 KGHDR, CDR2 SFDVKD. CDR3 protein: CATSDPTDPGNTTYF. CDR3 in DNA: TGTGCCACCAGTGACCCGACAGATCCTGGAAACACCACATATTTT.

This chain joins TRBV12-3 or TRBV12-4 and TRBJ2-3; D not certain. V lost 3 bases to trimming and J lost 2 bases, with 12 bases between them. CDR3 length: 15 residues. The CDR3 here is CASSFGVANTDTQYF. The CDR3 bases are TGTGCCAGCAGTTTTGGGGTAGCTAACACAGATACGCAGTATTTT.

This sequence joins TRBV20-1 and TRBJ2-5, with unresolved D. Trimming stripped 2 bases from V and 3 bases from J, with 13 bases between. This CDR3 spans 14 amino acids. The V gene's germline CDR1 is DFQATT and CDR2 SNEGSKA (reference sequence). CDR3 residues: CSARYRLDKETQYF. The CDR3 DNA sequence: TGCAGTGCTAGATATCGCCTAGATAAAGAGACCCAGTACTTC.

There are a few counts of this clonotype. The CDR3 DNA follows: TGTGCCACCAGGGGCGGGTCCTACAATGAGCAGTTCTTC. Residues: CATRGGSYNEQFF. The chain links TRBV15 to TRBJ2-1, with D possibly matching TRBD2 (5 bases). Trimming left V 6 bases short and J 1 base short, with 7 bases between. Per germline, CDR1 LNHNV and CDR2 YYDKDF (reference sequence). This CDR3 has 13 residues.

This sequence joins TRBV20-1 and TRBJ1-2, with 9 nucleotides matching TRBD1. Looked up from germline, CDR1 is DFQATT and CDR2 is SNEGSKA (reference sequence). The CDR3 covers 13 residues. Losses at the gene ends were 5 bases for V and 5 bases for J; bases not matched to a gene: 6. The CDR3 protein is CSAPRTGAYGYTF. CDR3 DNA: TGCAGTGCTCCCCGGACAGGGGCTTATGGCTACACCTTC.

This clonotype has just a few counts. The CDR3: CAISEPTDTQYF. The CDR3 DNA reads TGTGCCATCAGTGAACCAACAGATACGCAGTATTTT. V gene TRBV10-3 combines with J gene TRBJ2-3; unclear D gene. V lost 3 bases and J lost 3, with 4 bases in between. There are 12 residues in the CDR3. Germline V gene sequence: CDR1 ENHRY, CDR2 SYGVKD.

The rearrangement joins TRBV20-1 to TRBJ1-5, with unresolved D. CDR3 size: 13 residues. V was trimmed by 6 bases and J by 5 bases, leaving 14 bases between them. Germline V lookup: CDR1 DFQATT, CDR2 SNEGSKA (reference sequence). CDR3 residues: CSAGPSRYQPQHF. The CDR3 DNA is TGCAGTGCAGGGCCAAGTAGGTATCAGCCCCAGCATTTT.

This chain links TRBV29-1 with TRBJ1-3; no clear D. There are 15 residues in the CDR3. V lost 5 bases and J 0 bases, leaving 14 bases between the germline ends. The germline V gene has CDR1 SQVTM and CDR2 ANQGSEA. The CDR3 region has the DNA TGCAGCGTTACCCATACGTCAAGCTCTGGAAACACCATATATTTT. This translates into CSVTHTSSSGNTIYF.

This clonotype was seen only a few times. The rearrangement links TRBV20-1 to TRBJ1-5; possible D gene TRBD1, 6 bases. The CDR3 contains 15 residues. Looked up from germline, CDR1 is DFQATT and CDR2 is SNEGSKA (reference sequence). Deletions cut 3 bases from V and 2 bases from J, with 14 bases between. CDR3 residues: CSASQGRLGNQPQHF. The CDR3 coding sequence is TGCAGTGCTAGTCAGGGGAGGTTAGGCAATCAGCCCCAGCATTTT.

The gene calls are TRBV7-2 and TRBJ2-5, with 11 nucleotides matching TRBD2. The CDR3 is 15 amino acids. The germline gives CDR1 SGHTA, CDR2 FQGNSA. Unmatched junction bases numbered 9, after V lost 5 bases and J lost 7 bases. The CDR3 region has the DNA TGTGCCAGCAGCCTGATAGCGGGGGGGTCCTTGACCCAGTACTTC. This gives the protein CASSLIAGGSLTQYF.

The rearrangement links TRBV7-6 to TRBJ2-7, with TRBD1 matching 8 bases. The CDR3 is made up of 14 amino acids. With 6 bases clipped from V and 4 bases from J, the junction kept 8 bases outside the gene matches. The germline CDR1 and CDR2 sequences are SGHVS and FNYEAQ. DNA of the CDR3: TGTGCCAGCAGTTCCCGGGACAGGTTTTACGAGCAGTACTTC. Protein sequence: CASSSRDRFYEQYF.